The rows below give T cell receptor beta chains drawn from one sample of a study of identical twins. Via MiXCR, TCRdb re-called the 5' RACE reads, giving one row per CDR3 protein. The sample lists roughly 690,000 distinct CDR3 sequences; around 20% were seen once. The same specimen was also included in a second study, on T cells expressing NK-cell markers.

Specimen: PBMCs. Receptors originate from a young woman in good health. Each CDR3 is given with its conserved first and last residue. The D gene is left open where the match is weak. Expanded clones get a size class; other rows say once, few or many, or leave the size out.

j_call	cdr3_length	v_call	clone_size	d_call	cdr3_nt	cdr3_aa
TRBJ2-2	14	TRBV20-1	few	TRBD2	TGCAGTGCGTCCGGGACTATGACGATCGGGGAGCTGTTTTTT	CSASGTMTIGELFF
TRBJ2-1	14	TRBV20-1	.	TRBD2	TGCAGTGCTAGGACACTAGCGACCTACAATGAGCAGTTCTTC	CSARTLATYNEQFF
TRBJ2-7	13	TRBV7-2	few	.	TGTGCCAGCAGTGGTGGACTGATGCTCGAGCAGTACTTC	CASSGGLMLEQYF
TRBJ2-6	18	TRBV7-6	few	.	TGTGCCAGCAGCTCTTTCCCGGGACCCCCTCTTGGGGCCAACGTCCTGACTTTC	CASSSFPGPPLGANVLTF
TRBJ2-1	16	TRBV20-1	.	.	TGCAGTGCTAGAGGGCAGGCCGGAGCGACCTACAATGAGCAGTTCTTC	CSARGQAGATYNEQFF
TRBJ2-2	15	TRBV11-3	.	.	TGTGCCAGCAGCTTAGATCGGACAGCAGGCGGGGAGCTGTTTTTT	CASSLDRTAGGELFF
TRBJ2-1	14	TRBV29-1	many	.	TGCAGCGTTGCGGGCGGCTACTCCTACAATGAGCAGTTCTTC	CSVAGGYSYNEQFF
TRBJ2-1	13	TRBV20-1	.	.	TGCAGTGGCCGGGTAGTCCCCTTCAATGAGCAGTTCTTC	CSGRVVPFNEQFF
TRBJ1-5	15	TRBV12-5	few	.	TGTGCTAGTGGTTTTGGGGGCTATAGCAATCAGCCCCAGCATTTT	CASGFGGYSNQPQHF
TRBJ2-7	17	TRBV6-5	few	TRBD2	TGTGCCAGCAGTTACTCGAGGGCTAGCGGGAGTTCCTACGAGCAGTACTTC	CASSYSRASGSSYEQYF
TRBJ2-2	15	TRBV24-1	.	.	TGTGCCACCAGTGATCCCTCCAGGGAGAGCGGGGAGCTGTTTTTT	CATSDPSRESGELFF
TRBJ2-3	16	TRBV20-1	few	TRBD2	TGCAGTGCTAGAGGGGGAGCGGGAGCACCCACAGATACGCAGTATTTT	CSARGGAGAPTDTQYF
TRBJ2-1	15	TRBV7-2	.	.	TGTGCCAGCAGCTTAGGGACGGGCAATAGTAACGGGCAGTTCTTC	CASSLGTGNSNGQFF
TRBJ2-1	16	TRBV24-1	.	.	TGTGCCACCAGTGATTTTAAGGACATCTCCTACAATGAGCAGTTCTTC	CATSDFKDISYNEQFF
TRBJ1-5	18	TRBV11-2	.	.	TGTGCCAGCAGTCCCCAGTCAAGCGGGGGGACCAGCAATCAGCCCCAGCATTTT	CASSPQSSGGTSNQPQHF
TRBJ2-3	14	TRBV9	few	TRBD2	TGTGCCAGCAGCGTGCGGGGGGCCGGGGATACGCAGTATTTT	CASSVRGAGDTQYF
TRBJ2-2	15	TRBV10-3	.	.	TGTGCCATCAGTGATGTGGGCGCGAACACCGGGGAGCTGTTTTTT	CAISDVGANTGELFF
TRBJ1-6	13	TRBV12-3/TRBV12-4	few	.	TGTGCCAGCAGGGGATGGGGGCAATCACCCCTCCACTTT	CASRGWGQSPLHF
TRBJ2-7	15	TRBV12-3/TRBV12-4	few	.	TGTGCCAGCAGTTTACGTGCAGGGGAATCCTACGAGCAGTACTTC	CASSLRAGESYEQYF
TRBJ2-7	9	TRBV6-1	.	.	TGTGCCAGCCCGAACGAGCAGTACTTC	CASPNEQYF
TRBJ2-3	12	TRBV29-1	.	.	TGCAGCGCCCTTTCAGGGGCGCGAACGCAGTATTTT	CSALSGARTQYF
TRBJ2-1	14	TRBV28	many	TRBD1	TGTGCCAGCAGCCCGGGACAGGGGCTGGGTGAGCAGTTCTTC	CASSPGQGLGEQFF
TRBJ2-1	15	TRBV5-6	few	.	TGTGCCAGCAGCGCCCTCGGCAGCTCCTACAATGAGCAGTTCTTC	CASSALGSSYNEQFF
TRBJ2-4	15	TRBV13	.	.	TGTGCCAGCAGCCCGAGAGCGGAAGCCCGAAACATTCAGTACTTC	CASSPRAEARNIQYF
TRBJ2-7	13	TRBV20-1	many	.	TGCAGTGCTATTACCTTCCAGGGTTCCGAGCAGTACTTC	CSAITFQGSEQYF
TRBJ2-1	15	TRBV5-1	.	TRBD2	TGCGCCAGCAGCTTGGTTAGCGGGAGTCGGAATGAGCAGTTCTTC	CASSLVSGSRNEQFF
TRBJ2-1	15	TRBV20-1	.	.	TGCAGTGCTACTTCTCCCGGGACTGGACACAATGAGCAGTTCTTC	CSATSPGTGHNEQFF
TRBJ2-6	14	TRBV20-1	.	.	TGCAGTGCTAGAGTTGCTTCTGGGGCCAACGTCCTGACTTTC	CSARVASGANVLTF
TRBJ2-1	15	TRBV12-3/TRBV12-4	.	TRBD2	TGTGCCAGCAGTTTAGTAGCGGGGGGTGACAATGAGCAGTTCTTC	CASSLVAGGDNEQFF
TRBJ2-1	15	TRBV20-1	.	TRBD2	TGCAGTGCTAGAGATCTGCGGGGGAATCACAATGAGCAGTTCTTC	CSARDLRGNHNEQFF
TRBJ2-1	17	TRBV20-1	few	TRBD2	TGCAGTGCTAGACGTCCCGGGACTAGCAGCGACTACAATGAGCAGTTCTTC	CSARRPGTSSDYNEQFF